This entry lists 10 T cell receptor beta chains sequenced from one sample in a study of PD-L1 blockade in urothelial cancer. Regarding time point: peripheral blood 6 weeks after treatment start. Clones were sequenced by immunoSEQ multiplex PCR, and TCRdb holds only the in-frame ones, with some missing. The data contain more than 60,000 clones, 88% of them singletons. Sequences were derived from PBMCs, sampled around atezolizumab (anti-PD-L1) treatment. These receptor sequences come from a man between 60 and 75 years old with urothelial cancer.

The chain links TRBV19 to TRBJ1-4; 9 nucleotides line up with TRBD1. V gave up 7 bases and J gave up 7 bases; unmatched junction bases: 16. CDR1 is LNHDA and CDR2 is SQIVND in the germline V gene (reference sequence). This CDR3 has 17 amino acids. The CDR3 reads CASTSTPTQGAGEKLFF. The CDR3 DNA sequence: TGTGCCAGTACCTCTACCCCCACACAGGGGGCGGGTGAAAAACTGTTTTTT.

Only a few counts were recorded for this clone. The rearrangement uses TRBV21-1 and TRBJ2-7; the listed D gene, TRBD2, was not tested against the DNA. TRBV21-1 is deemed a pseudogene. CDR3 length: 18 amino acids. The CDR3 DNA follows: TGTGCCAGCAGCAAAATTATCGGGGAGAGTTTTGAAGGCTACGAGCAGTACTTC. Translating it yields CASSKIIGESFEGYEQYF.

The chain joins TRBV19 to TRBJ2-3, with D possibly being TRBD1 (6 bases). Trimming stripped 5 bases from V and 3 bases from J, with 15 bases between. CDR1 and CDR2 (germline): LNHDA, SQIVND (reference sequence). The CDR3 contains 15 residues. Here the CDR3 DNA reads TGTGCCAGTAGTGTTACACAGGGATCGACAGATACGCAGTATTTT. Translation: CASSVTQGSTDTQYF.

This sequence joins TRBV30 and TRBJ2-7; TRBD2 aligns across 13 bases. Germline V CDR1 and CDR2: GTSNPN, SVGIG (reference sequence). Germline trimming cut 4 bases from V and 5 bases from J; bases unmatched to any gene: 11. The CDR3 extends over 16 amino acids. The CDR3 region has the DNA TGTGCCTGGAACCCCAAAACTAGCGGGGGGGCCCACGAGCAGTACTTC. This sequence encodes CAWNPKTSGGAHEQYF.

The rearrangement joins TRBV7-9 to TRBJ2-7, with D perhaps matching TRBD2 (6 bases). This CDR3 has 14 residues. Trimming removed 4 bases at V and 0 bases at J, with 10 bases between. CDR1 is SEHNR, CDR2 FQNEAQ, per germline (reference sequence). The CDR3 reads CASSWLDYSYEQYF. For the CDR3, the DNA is TGTGCCAGCAGCTGGCTGGACTACTCCTACGAGCAGTACTTC.

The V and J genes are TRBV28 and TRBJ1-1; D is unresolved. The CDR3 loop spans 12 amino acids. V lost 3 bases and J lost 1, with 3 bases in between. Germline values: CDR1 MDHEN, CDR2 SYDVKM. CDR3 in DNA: TGTGCCAGCAGTTTCAGGAACACTGAAGCTTTCTTT. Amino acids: CASSFRNTEAFF. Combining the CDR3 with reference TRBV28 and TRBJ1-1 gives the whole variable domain DVKVTQSSRYLVKRTGEKVFLECVQDMDHENMFWYRQDPGLGLRLIYFSYDVKMKEKGDIPEGYSVSREKKERFSLILESASTNQTSMYLCASSFRNTEAFFGQGTRLTVV.

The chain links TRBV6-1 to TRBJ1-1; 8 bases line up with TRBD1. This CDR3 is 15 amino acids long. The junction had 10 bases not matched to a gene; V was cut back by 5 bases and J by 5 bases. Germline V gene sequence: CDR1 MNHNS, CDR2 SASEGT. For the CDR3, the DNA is TGTGCCAGCAGTAATTCCGGGACAGGAGGGACTGAAGCTTTCTTT. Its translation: CASSNSGTGGTEAFF.

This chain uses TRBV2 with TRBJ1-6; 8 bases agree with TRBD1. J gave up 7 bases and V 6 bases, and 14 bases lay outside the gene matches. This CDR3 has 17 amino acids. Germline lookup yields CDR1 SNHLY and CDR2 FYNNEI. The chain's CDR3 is CASSEWGQEGGNSPLHF. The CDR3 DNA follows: TGTGCCAGCAGCGAATGGGGACAGGAGGGGGGGAATTCACCCCTCCACTTT.

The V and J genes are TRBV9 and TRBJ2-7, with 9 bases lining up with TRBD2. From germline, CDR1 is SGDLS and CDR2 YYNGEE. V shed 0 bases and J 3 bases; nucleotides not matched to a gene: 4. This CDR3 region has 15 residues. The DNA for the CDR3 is TGTGCCAGCAGCGTAGAAGCGGGAGGTTACTACGAGCAGTACTTC. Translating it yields CASSVEAGGYYEQYF.

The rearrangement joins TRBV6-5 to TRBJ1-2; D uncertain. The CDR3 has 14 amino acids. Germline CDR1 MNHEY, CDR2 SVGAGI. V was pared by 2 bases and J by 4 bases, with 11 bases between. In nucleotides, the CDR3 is TGTGCCAGCAGTTACCTGGGGAGCGGCTATGGCTACACCTTC. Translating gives CASSYLGSGYGYTF.